The TCR beta chain described here comes from a study of vaccination effects on CD4 cells after COVID-19. Looking at the study overall: IL-2 at about 10 IU/ml and peptides at about 10 ug/ml were added to cultured PBMC, fewer than 2.5 million per well.

Germline V gene sequence: CDR1 SGHTA, CDR2 FQGNSA. V was clipped by 1 base and J by 14 bases, with 9 bases between them. The CDR3 extends over 12 amino acids. Sequencing was performed with immunoSEQ multiplex PCR; in TCRdb, only in-frame clones are kept and a portion is missing. The sample lists some 66,000 clones; 65% to 80% were seen once. CD4+ T cells were isolated after around ten days of culture. The vaccine given was either BNT162b2 or mRNA-1273, in two doses. The healthy vaccine recipients, who had no prior SARS-CoV-2 infection, showed negative nucleocapsid antibodies. On both days 3 and 7, half of the culture medium was replaced with IL-2 medium. The table lists this clone with a few counts. Its antigen is still unknown.

The sequence was collected from a human donor who received a COVID-19 vaccine. The rearrangement uses TRBV7-2 and TRBJ1-6; D uncertain. The source was CD4+ T cells from PBMCs cultured without peptide, collected after COVID-19 vaccination. CDR3 bases: TGTGCCAGCAGCTTAGGTGGAGGGACCCTCCACTTT. It is translated as CASSLGGGTLHF.